The subject of this entry is one TCR beta chain. V lost 4 bases and J lost 3; bases outside the gene matches: 5. The CDR3 spans 15 residues. Germline V gene data show CDR1 as SGHRS and CDR2 as YFSETQ. The protocol was immunoSEQ multiplex PCR, while the TCRdb copy is restricted to in-frame clones and leaves out a portion. The table shows 180,000 or so clones, with roughly 82% occurring only once. Participant age was 18 to 89 years, and participants resided in fewer than 25 US areas. Recovery among Cohort 3 donors was established by two negative PCRs, clearance, or symptom resolution. These data belong to a study of blood T cell repertoires in COVID-19. Background on the study: COVID-19 samples collected from the United States, Italy and Spain covered acute and convalescent phases.

This chain connects TRBV5-1 to TRBJ2-3, with 10 bases that match TRBD1. The origin of this receptor is a man aged 45-65 years who had recovered from COVID-19. The sample was PBMCs or T cells enriched from blood (not recorded which). The CDR3 coding sequence is TGCGCCAGCAGCGATGGGACAGGGGCAACAGATACGCAGTATTTT. Translating gives CASSDGTGATDTQYF. The whole variable domain, remainder taken from reference TRBV5-1 and TRBJ2-3, is KAGVTQTPRYLIKTRGQQVTLSCSPISGHRSVSWYQQTPGQGLQFLFEYFSETQRNKGNFPGRFSGRQFSNSRSEMNVSTLELGDSALYLCASSDGTGATDTQYFGPGTRLTVL.